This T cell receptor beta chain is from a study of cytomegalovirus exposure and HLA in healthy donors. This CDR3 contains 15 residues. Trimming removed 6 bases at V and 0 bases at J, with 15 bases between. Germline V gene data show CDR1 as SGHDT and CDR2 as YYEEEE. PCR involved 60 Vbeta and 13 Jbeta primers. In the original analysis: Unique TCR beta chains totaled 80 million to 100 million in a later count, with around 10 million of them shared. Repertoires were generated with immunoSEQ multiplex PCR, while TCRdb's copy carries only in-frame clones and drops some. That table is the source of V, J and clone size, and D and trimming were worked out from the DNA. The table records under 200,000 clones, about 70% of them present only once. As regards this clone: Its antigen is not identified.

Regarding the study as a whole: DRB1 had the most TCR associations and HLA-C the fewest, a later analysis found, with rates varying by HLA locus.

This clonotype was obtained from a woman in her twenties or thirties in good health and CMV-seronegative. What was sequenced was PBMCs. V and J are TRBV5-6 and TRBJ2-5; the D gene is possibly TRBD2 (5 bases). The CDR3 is CASTLLPGYQETQYF. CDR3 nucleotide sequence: TGTGCCAGCACCCTCCTACCGGGGTACCAAGAGACCCAGTACTTC.